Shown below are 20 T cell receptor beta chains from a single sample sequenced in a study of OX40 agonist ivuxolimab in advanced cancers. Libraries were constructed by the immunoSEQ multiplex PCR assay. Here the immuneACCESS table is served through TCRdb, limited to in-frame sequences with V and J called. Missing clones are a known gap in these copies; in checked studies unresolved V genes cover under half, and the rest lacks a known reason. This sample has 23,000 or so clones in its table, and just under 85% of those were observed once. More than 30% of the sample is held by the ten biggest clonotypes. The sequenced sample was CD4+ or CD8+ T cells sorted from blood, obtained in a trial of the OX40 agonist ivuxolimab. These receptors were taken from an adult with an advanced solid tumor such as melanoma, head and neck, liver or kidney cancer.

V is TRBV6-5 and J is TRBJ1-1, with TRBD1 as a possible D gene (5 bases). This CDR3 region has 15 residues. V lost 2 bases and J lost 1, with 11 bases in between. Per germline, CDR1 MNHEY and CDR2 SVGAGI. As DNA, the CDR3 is TGTGCCAGCAGTTACCCACCTGGACAGAACACTGAAGCTTTCTTT. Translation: CASSYPPGQNTEAFF.

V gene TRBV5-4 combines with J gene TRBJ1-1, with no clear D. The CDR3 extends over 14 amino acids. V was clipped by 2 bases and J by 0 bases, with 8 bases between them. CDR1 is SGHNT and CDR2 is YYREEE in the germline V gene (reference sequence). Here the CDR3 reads CASSFELLNTEAFF. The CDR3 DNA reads TGTGCCAGCAGCTTTGAACTCTTGAACACTGAAGCTTTCTTT. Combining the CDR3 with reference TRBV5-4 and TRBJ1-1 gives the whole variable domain ETGVTQSPTHLIKTRGQQVTLRCSSQSGHNTVSWYQQALGQGPQFIFQYYREEENGRGNFPPRFSGLQFPNYSSELNVNALELDDSALYLCASSFELLNTEAFFGQGTRLTVV.

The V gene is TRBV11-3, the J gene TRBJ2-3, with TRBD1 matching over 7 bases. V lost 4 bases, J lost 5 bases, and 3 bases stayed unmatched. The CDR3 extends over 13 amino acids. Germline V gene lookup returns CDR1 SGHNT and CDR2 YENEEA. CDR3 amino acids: CASSSGQRDTQYF. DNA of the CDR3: TGTGCCAGCAGCTCGGGACAGAGAGATACGCAGTATTTT.

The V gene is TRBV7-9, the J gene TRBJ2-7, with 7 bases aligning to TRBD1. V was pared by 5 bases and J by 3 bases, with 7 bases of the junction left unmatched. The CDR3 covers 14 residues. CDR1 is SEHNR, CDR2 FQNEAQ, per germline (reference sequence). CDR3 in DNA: TGTGCCAGCAGCCAAGGGGGACAGAACTACGAGCAGTACTTC. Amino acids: CASSQGGQNYEQYF.

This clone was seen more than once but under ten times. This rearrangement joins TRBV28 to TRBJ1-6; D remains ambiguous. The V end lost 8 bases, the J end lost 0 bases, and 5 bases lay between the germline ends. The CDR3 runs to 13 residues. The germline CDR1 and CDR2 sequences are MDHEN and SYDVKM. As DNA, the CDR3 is TGTGCCAGCCTTTACTCCTATAATTCACCCCTCCACTTT. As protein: CASLYSYNSPLHF.

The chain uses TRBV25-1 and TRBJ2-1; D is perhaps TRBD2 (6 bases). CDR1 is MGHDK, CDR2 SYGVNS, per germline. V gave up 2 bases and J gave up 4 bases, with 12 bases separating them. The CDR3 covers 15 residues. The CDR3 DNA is TGTGCCAGCAGTGAAGTGGGGGGACTTTACAATGAGCAGTTCTTC. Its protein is CASSEVGGLYNEQFF.

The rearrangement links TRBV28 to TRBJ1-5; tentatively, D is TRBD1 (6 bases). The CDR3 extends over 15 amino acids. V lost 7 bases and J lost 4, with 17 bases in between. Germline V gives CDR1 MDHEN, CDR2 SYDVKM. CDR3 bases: TGTGCCAGCAACCTGCTCCGGGACAAGAATCAGCCCCAGCATTTT. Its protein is CASNLLRDKNQPQHF.

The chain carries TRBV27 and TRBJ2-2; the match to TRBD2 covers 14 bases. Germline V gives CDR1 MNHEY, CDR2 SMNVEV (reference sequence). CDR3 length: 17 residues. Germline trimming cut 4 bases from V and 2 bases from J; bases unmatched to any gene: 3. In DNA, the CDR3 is TGTGCCAGCAGTTGGGGACTAGCGGGGGTAAACACCGGGGAGCTGTTTTTT. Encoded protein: CASSWGLAGVNTGELFF.

The CDR3 DNA sequence: TGTGCCAGCAGTGAGAGCGGGGGTGGAGAGACCCAGTACTTC. Its protein is CASSESGGGETQYF. The chain uses TRBV25-1 and TRBJ2-5, with 8 bases matching TRBD2. The germline V gene has CDR1 MGHDK and CDR2 SYGVNS. The J segment lost 4 bases and the V segment lost 3 bases, leaving 4 bases of the junction unmatched. There are 14 residues in the CDR3.

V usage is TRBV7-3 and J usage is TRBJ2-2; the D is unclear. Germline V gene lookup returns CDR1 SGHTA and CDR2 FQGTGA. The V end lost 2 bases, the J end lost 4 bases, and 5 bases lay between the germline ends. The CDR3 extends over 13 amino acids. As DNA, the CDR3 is TGTGCCAGCAGCTTATTGGGCACCGGGGAGCTGTTTTTT. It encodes CASSLLGTGELFF.

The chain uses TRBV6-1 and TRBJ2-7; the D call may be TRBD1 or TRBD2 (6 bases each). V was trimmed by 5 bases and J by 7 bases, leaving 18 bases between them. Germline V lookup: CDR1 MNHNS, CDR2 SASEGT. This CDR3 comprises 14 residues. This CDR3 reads CASSFGQTEGEQYF. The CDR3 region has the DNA TGTGCCAGCAGTTTTGGACAGACGGAGGGGGAGCAGTACTTC.

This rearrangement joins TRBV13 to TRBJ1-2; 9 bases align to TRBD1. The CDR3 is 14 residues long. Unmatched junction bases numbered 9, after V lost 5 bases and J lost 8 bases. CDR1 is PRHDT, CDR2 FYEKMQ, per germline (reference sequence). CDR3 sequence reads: CASSQTGTGYGYTF. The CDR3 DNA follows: TGTGCCAGCAGCCAAACCGGGACAGGGTACGGCTACACCTTC.

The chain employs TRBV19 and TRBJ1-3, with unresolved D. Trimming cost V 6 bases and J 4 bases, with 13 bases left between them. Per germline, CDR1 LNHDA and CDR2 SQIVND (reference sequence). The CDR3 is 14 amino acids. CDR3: CASRHPVSGNTIYF. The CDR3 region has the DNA TGTGCCAGTAGACATCCGGTCTCGGGAAACACCATATATTTT.

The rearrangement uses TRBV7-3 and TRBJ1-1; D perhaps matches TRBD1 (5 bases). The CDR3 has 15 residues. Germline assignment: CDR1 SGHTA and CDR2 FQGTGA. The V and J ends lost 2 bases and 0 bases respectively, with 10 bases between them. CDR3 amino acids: CASSLGAKVNTEAFF. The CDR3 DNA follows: TGTGCCAGCAGCTTAGGGGCTAAGGTGAACACTGAAGCTTTCTTT.

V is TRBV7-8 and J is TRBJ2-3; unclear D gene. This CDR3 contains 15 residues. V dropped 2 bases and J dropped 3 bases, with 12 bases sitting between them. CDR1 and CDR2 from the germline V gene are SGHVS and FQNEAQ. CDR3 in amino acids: CASSLLPEGTDTQYF. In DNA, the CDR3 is TGTGCCAGCAGCTTACTTCCCGAAGGAACAGATACGCAGTATTTT.

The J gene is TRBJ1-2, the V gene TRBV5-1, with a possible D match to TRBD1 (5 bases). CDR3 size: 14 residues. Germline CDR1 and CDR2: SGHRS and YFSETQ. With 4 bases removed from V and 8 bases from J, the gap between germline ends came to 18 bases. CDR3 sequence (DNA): TGCGCCAGCAGCCCGGAACAGGTATGGGAAGGCTACACCTTC. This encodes CASSPEQVWEGYTF.

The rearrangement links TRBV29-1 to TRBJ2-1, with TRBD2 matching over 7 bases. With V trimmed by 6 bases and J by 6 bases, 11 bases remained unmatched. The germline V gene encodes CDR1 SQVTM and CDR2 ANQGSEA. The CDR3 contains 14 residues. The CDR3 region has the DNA TGCAGCGTCGGGGGATGGGGGGGAACCAATGAGCAGTTCTTC. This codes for CSVGGWGGTNEQFF.

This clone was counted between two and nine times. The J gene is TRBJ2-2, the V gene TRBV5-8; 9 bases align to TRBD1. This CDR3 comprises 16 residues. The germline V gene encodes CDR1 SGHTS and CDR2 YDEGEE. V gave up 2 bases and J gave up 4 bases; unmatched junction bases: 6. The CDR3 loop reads CASSFRDRETTGELFF. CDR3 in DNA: TGTGCCAGCAGCTTCCGGGACAGGGAAACCACCGGGGAGCTGTTTTTT.

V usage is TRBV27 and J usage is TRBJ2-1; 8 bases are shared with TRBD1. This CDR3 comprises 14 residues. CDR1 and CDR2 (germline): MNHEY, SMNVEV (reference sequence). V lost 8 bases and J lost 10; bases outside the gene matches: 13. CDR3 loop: CASHRQGLAIEQFF. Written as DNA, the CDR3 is TGTGCCAGCCACCGACAGGGGCTCGCGATAGAGCAGTTCTTC.

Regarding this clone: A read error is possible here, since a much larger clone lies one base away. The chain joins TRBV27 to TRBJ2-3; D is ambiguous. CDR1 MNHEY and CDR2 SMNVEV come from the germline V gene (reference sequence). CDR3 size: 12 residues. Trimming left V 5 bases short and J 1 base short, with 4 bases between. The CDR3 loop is CASSPRTDTQYF. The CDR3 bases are TGTGCCAGCAGTCCGCGCACAGATACGCAGTATTTT.